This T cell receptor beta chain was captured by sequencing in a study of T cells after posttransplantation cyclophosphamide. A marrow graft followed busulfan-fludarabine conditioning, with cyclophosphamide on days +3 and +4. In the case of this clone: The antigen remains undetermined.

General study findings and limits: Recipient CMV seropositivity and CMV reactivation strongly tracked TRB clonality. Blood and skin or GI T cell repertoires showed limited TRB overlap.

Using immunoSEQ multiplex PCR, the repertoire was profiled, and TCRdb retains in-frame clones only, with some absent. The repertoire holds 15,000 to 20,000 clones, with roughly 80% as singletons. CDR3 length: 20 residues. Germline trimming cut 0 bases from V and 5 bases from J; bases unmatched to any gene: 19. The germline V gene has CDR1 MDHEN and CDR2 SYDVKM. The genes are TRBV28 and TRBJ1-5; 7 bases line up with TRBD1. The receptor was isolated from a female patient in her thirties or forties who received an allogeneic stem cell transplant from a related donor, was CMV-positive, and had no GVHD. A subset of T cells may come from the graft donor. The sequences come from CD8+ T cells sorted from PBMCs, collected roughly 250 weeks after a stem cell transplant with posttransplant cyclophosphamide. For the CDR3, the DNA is TGTGCCAGCAGTTTATGGCCCCGGTTGACAGGGTATCGTATCCATCAGCCCCAGCATTTT. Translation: CASSLWPRLTGYRIHQPQHF.